Below are 27 T cell receptor beta chains sequenced from a single sample in a study of T cell clonotyping in hematopoietic cell transplantation. Using immunoSEQ multiplex PCR, the repertoire was profiled, and TCRdb retains in-frame clones only, with some absent. The table shows roughly 10,000 clones, with about three quarters occurring only once. Source: peripheral blood mononuclear cells, taken 180 days after allogeneic stem cell transplant. These receptors originate from a female patient aged 50-59 years who had an allogeneic stem cell transplant from a related donor, so the T cells may come from the graft donor. Some clones in this sample may be carry-over from other donors' samples.

This clone has only a few counts. The chain couples TRBV9 to TRBJ1-1; 7 bases map to TRBD1. The germline gives CDR1 SGDLS, CDR2 YYNGEE. The V segment lost 4 bases and the J segment 1 base; nucleotides outside the gene matches: 7. The CDR3 runs 15 residues. This CDR3 is CASSTGQVTNTEAFF. The CDR3 DNA sequence: TGTGCCAGCAGCACTGGACAGGTGACGAACACTGAAGCTTTCTTT.

The gene calls are TRBV10-3 and TRBJ2-7, with 7 bases lining up with TRBD2. The CDR3 sequence is 14 residues long. Germline V lookup: CDR1 ENHRY, CDR2 SYGVKD. V dropped 4 bases and J dropped 6; count of bases not matched to a gene: 9. The CDR3 loop reads CAISGTGGSGEQYF. CDR3 nucleotides: TGTGCCATCAGTGGCACGGGGGGATCGGGCGAGCAGTACTTC.

This clone ranks as medium-sized. The rearrangement links TRBV19 to TRBJ2-3; 8 positions agree with TRBD2. The CDR3 length is 15 residues. The J segment lost 0 bases and the V segment lost 5 bases, leaving 4 bases of the junction unmatched. CDR1 and CDR2 (germline): LNHDA, SQIVND (reference sequence). The CDR3 nucleotides are TGTGCCAGTAGTGACCGGGGGGGCAGCACAGATACGCAGTATTTT. This encodes CASSDRGGSTDTQYF.

This sequence joins TRBV11-3 and TRBJ1-1; no clear D. This CDR3 region has 14 residues. Per the germline V gene, CDR1 is SGHNT and CDR2 is YENEEA. Trimming took off 4 bases at V and 2 bases at J, with 11 bases between the two ends. CDR3 loop: CASSSTPGNTEAFF. CDR3 in DNA: TGTGCCAGCAGCTCAACCCCAGGAAACACTGAAGCTTTCTTT.

The chain employs TRBV7-2 and TRBJ1-5; TRBD1 matches at 7 bases. Germline V gene lookup returns CDR1 SGHTA and CDR2 FQGNSA. The junction had 14 bases not matched to a gene; V was cut back by 5 bases and J by 4 bases. The CDR3 runs 17 residues. The CDR3 spells CASSPEGGRDRNQPQHF. The CDR3 region has the DNA TGTGCCAGCAGCCCCGAGGGCGGCCGGGACAGAAATCAGCCCCAGCATTTT.

This chain uses TRBV27 with TRBJ2-3, with D maybe TRBD1 (5 bases). Germline V CDR1 and CDR2: MNHEY, SMNVEV (reference sequence). This CDR3 contains 15 residues. V lost 2 bases and J lost 0, with 9 bases in between. The CDR3 nucleotides are TGTGCCAGCAGTTTAGGGGCAGCTAGCACAGATACGCAGTATTTT. It is translated as CASSLGAASTDTQYF.

This clone was seen only once. The CDR3 region has the DNA TGTGCCAGCAGTTACTCCGGACATCAGAGGGAAGCTTTCTTT. Translating gives CASSYSGHQREAFF. This chain connects TRBV6-6 to TRBJ1-1; TRBD1 is a possible D gene (5 bases). This CDR3 has 14 amino acids. Germline CDR1 reads MNHNY; CDR2 reads SVGAGI (reference sequence). V was pared by 0 bases and J by 8 bases, with 13 bases between.

This chain joins TRBV7-2 and TRBJ1-1; possible D gene TRBD1, 5 bases. This CDR3 is built from 15 residues. Germline V gene lookup returns CDR1 SGHTA and CDR2 FQGNSA. V gave up 0 bases and J gave up 4 bases, with 12 bases separating them. The CDR3 DNA reads TGTGCCAGCAGCTTAGCCCAGGGAGGAAGCACTGAAGCTTTCTTT. This sequence encodes CASSLAQGGSTEAFF.

The chain carries TRBV27 and TRBJ2-7; D unclear. Germline-derived CDR1 and CDR2 are MNHEY and SMNVEV (reference sequence). This CDR3 has 11 amino acids. The CDR3 protein is CAAADFYEQYF. Written as DNA, the CDR3 is TGTGCGGCGGCGGATTTCTACGAGCAGTACTTC.

This chain joins TRBV10-3 and TRBJ1-5, with D perhaps matching TRBD1 (5 bases). CDR1 is ENHRY and CDR2 is SYGVKD in the germline V gene. The CDR3 loop spans 13 amino acids. Trimming stripped 6 bases from V and 8 bases from J, with 14 bases between. The CDR3 DNA reads TGTGCCATCAGCGAGAGGGGAGGGGAGCCCCAGCATTTT. Its translation: CAISERGGEPQHF.

This clone has only one observation. This chain joins TRBV7-9 and TRBJ1-5, with D hard to call. Germline V lookup: CDR1 SEHNR, CDR2 FQNEAQ (reference sequence). The CDR3 runs 16 residues. Trimming shortened V by 1 base and J by 7 bases, and 17 bases separated the two germline ends. DNA for the CDR3: TGTGCCAGCAGCTTAGGCCGGGGAACGAACTACCAGCCCCAGCATTTT. Protein: CASSLGRGTNYQPQHF. Variable domain in full (rest from reference TRBV7-9 and TRBJ1-5): DTGVSQNPRHKITKRGQNVTFRCDPISEHNRLYWYRQTLGQGPEFLTYFQNEAQLEKSRLLSDRFSAERPKGSFSTLEIQRTEQGDSAMYLCASSLGRGTNYQPQHFGDGTRLSIL.

The chain has TRBV5-6 and TRBJ2-1; D not resolved. Germline CDR1 and CDR2: SGHDT and YYEEEE. The CDR3 covers 11 residues. The V and J ends lost 0 bases and 12 bases respectively, with 7 bases between them. For the CDR3, the DNA is TGTGCCAGCAGCTTGGGCTTCGGGCAGTTCTTC. Translation: CASSLGFGQFF.

This chain links TRBV11-3 with TRBJ2-7, with D possibly being TRBD1 or TRBD2 (6 bases each). V was shortened by 8 bases and J by 8 bases, with 19 bases between the two germline ends. This CDR3 is built from 13 residues. Per the germline V gene, CDR1 is SGHNT and CDR2 is YENEEA. The CDR3 is CASPSTRGDKQYF. DNA for the CDR3: TGTGCCAGCCCTTCTACGAGGGGGGATAAGCAGTACTTC.

This clone has only one observation. The chain recombines TRBV6-1 with TRBJ1-2, with a possible D match to TRBD1 (6 bases). The CDR3 covers 11 residues. Germline loops: CDR1 MNHNS, CDR2 SASEGT. The germline V and J ends were trimmed by 6 bases and 8 bases, with 10 bases remaining between them. For the CDR3, the DNA is TGTGCCAGCAGCACAGGGTACGGCTACACCTTC. This codes for CASSTGYGYTF.

This chain links TRBV4-1 with TRBJ2-7, with D unclear. Germline V gives CDR1 MGHRA, CDR2 YSYEKL. V was cut by 3 bases and J by 2 bases, with 20 bases left in between. This CDR3 has 17 residues. The CDR3 region has the DNA TGCGCCAGCAGCCAGAGTCCTCAGATATCGATCCCCTACGAGCAGTACTTC. It yields the protein CASSQSPQISIPYEQYF.

The chain joins TRBV9 to TRBJ2-2; maybe TRBD2 (5 bases). The V gene's germline CDR1 is SGDLS and CDR2 YYNGEE. The CDR3 loop spans 13 amino acids. V was cut by 4 bases and J by 7 bases, with 11 bases left in between. As DNA, the CDR3 is TGTGCCAGCAGCTTACTAGAGATCGGGGAGCTGTTTTTT. Translated, it gives CASSLLEIGELFF.

The rearrangement joins TRBV6-5 to TRBJ1-6; no reliable D call. V lost 8 bases, J lost 7 bases, and 12 bases lay in between. Looked up from germline, CDR1 is MNHEY and CDR2 is SVGAGI. The CDR3 runs 13 residues. The CDR3 region is CASRRTANSPLHF. The CDR3 region has the DNA TGTGCCAGCCGAAGGACTGCCAATTCACCCCTCCACTTT.

This clone was seen once. J is TRBJ1-1 and V is TRBV6-5; D unclear. This CDR3 comprises 15 residues. Between the trimmed V and J ends, which lost 5 bases and 1 base, there was a span of 14 bases. The germline CDR1 and CDR2 sequences are MNHEY and SVGAGI. The CDR3 is CASSPRGPRNTEAFF. CDR3 nucleotides: TGTGCCAGCAGTCCCCGTGGCCCGCGGAACACTGAAGCTTTCTTT.

The J gene is TRBJ2-7, the V gene TRBV11-3; maybe TRBD1 (6 bases). V lost 4 bases to trimming and J lost 3 bases, with 7 bases between them. CDR1 SGHNT and CDR2 YENEEA come from the germline V gene. The CDR3 covers 12 residues. The CDR3 sequence is CASSSTGYEQYF. The CDR3, as DNA: TGTGCCAGCAGCTCGACAGGCTACGAGCAGTACTTC.

The chain couples TRBV27 to TRBJ1-2; 10 nucleotides agree with TRBD1. J gave up 4 bases and V 5 bases, and 7 bases lay outside the gene matches. Germline assignment: CDR1 MNHEY and CDR2 SMNVEV (reference sequence). This CDR3 is built from 15 residues. CDR3 sequence reads: CASSTDRGLLYGYTF. In DNA, the CDR3 is TGTGCCAGCAGTACAGACAGGGGGCTTCTCTATGGCTACACCTTC.

This clone was recorded a few times. V and J are TRBV19 and TRBJ1-5; D remains ambiguous. The germline V and J ends were trimmed by 7 bases and 3 bases, with 10 bases remaining between them. Germline-derived CDR1 and CDR2 are LNHDA and SQIVND (reference sequence). The CDR3 runs to 13 residues. The CDR3 nucleotides are TGTGCCAGTACTCCGAAGCACAATCAGCCCCAGCATTTT. As protein: CASTPKHNQPQHF.

This clone was counted only a few times. V is TRBV5-6 and J is TRBJ1-5; 7 bases map to TRBD1. Unmatched junction bases numbered 12, after V lost 4 bases and J lost 2 bases. This CDR3 spans 17 amino acids. CDR1 and CDR2 from the germline V gene are SGHDT and YYEEEE. The CDR3 reads CASSPWTGGLRNQPQHF. The CDR3 DNA sequence: TGTGCCAGCAGCCCGTGGACAGGCGGGTTACGCAATCAGCCCCAGCATTTT.

V gene TRBV5-1 combines with J gene TRBJ2-5; D may be TRBD1 or TRBD2 (5 bases each). This CDR3 region has 14 residues. Germline values: CDR1 SGHRS, CDR2 YFSETQ. Deletions cut 2 bases from V and 1 base from J, with 9 bases between. CDR3 residues: CASSFEGIQETQYF. The DNA of the CDR3 is TGCGCCAGCAGCTTTGAGGGGATCCAAGAGACCCAGTACTTC.

This clone was recorded once. The chain combines TRBV6-1 with TRBJ2-7; 9 bases agree with TRBD1. The germline CDR1 and CDR2 sequences are MNHNS and SASEGT. Germline trimming cut 7 bases from V and 4 bases from J; bases unmatched to any gene: 5. The length of the CDR3 is 13 residues. As DNA, the CDR3 is TGTGCCAGCATCACAGGGGGCGTGTACGAGCAGTACTTC. It yields the protein CASITGGVYEQYF.

The chain joins TRBV27 to TRBJ1-6, with 10 bases matching TRBD1. The V gene's germline CDR1 is MNHEY and CDR2 SMNVEV (reference sequence). Unmatched junction bases numbered 7, after V lost 5 bases and J lost 9 bases. The CDR3 loop spans 15 amino acids. CDR3 coding DNA: TGTGCCAGCAGTCCGGGGGACAGGGGCGGTTCACCCCTCCACTTT. This sequence encodes CASSPGDRGGSPLHF.

This clone was seen a single time. The chain carries TRBV29-1 and TRBJ1-4, with 12 bases fitting TRBD1. V shed 4 bases and J 8 bases; nucleotides not matched to a gene: 14. CDR1 SQVTM and CDR2 ANQGSEA come from the germline V gene. The CDR3 covers 17 residues. The CDR3 protein is CSVAGRSGTGGGEKLFF. CDR3 DNA: TGCAGCGTTGCAGGCCGCTCGGGGACAGGGGGCGGCGAAAAACTGTTTTTT.

This clone was picked up one time. The CDR3 nucleotides read TGTGCCAGCAGTTACGAACAGGACAGGGAGCAGTACTTC. Protein: CASSYEQDREQYF. This chain connects TRBV6-5 to TRBJ2-7, with TRBD1 identical over 7 bases. In germline, CDR1 is MNHEY, CDR2 SVGAGI. V was clipped by 2 bases and J by 7 bases; unmatched bases: 5. The CDR3 runs to 13 residues.